One and the same sample provided the 23 T cell receptor beta chains below, sequenced in a study of blood T cell repertoires in COVID-19. Here immunoSEQ multiplex PCR was the method, and the copy in TCRdb shows in-frame clones only, minus some. The sample yields about 100,000 clones, about 88% seen once. Sequenced: peripheral blood. The receptors here all came from a woman of 80 years or more with acute or convalescent COVID-19.

The CDR3 region has the DNA TGTGCCACCAGCAGAGTAAGCGGGAGGGCCGGTGGAAACATTCAGTACTTC. Its translation is CATSRVSGRAGGNIQYF. The chain employs TRBV15 and TRBJ2-4; 10 bases line up with TRBD2. Germline loops: CDR1 LNHNV, CDR2 YYDKDF (reference sequence). CDR3 length: 17 residues. J lost 6 bases, V lost 1 base, and 9 bases had no gene match.

The CDR3 DNA reads TGTGCCAGCAGTGAAACCGGGACAGGACCAGGTCACACCATATATTTT. Amino acids: CASSETGTGPGHTIYF. V is TRBV2 and J is TRBJ1-3; 8 bases line up with TRBD1. The germline V gene has CDR1 SNHLY and CDR2 FYNNEI. The V and J ends lost 2 bases and 8 bases, in that order; junction bases with no gene match: 11. The CDR3 length is 16 residues.

The table lists this clone with a count of one. Here the CDR3 DNA reads TGTGCCAGCTCTCGGGGGAATCAGCCCCAGCATTTT. It encodes CASSRGNQPQHF. The chain links TRBV12-3 or TRBV12-4 to TRBJ1-5, with D perhaps matching TRBD1 (5 bases). Trimming removed 8 bases from V and 4 bases from J, with 9 bases in between. This CDR3 is built from 12 residues.

The chain recombines TRBV6-5 with TRBJ1-1; D is possibly TRBD1 (5 bases). Germline V gene data show CDR1 as MNHEY and CDR2 as SVGAGI. The V end lost 2 bases, the J end lost 1 base, and 8 bases lay between the germline ends. The CDR3 consists of 14 residues. This chain's CDR3 is CASSYGGTNTEAFF. DNA of the CDR3: TGTGCCAGCAGTTACGGAGGGACGAACACTGAAGCTTTCTTT.

V gene TRBV9 combines with J gene TRBJ1-6, with TRBD1 identical over 9 bases. Germline V gene sequence: CDR1 SGDLS, CDR2 YYNGEE. V dropped 4 bases and J dropped 7; count of bases not matched to a gene: 9. The CDR3 runs to 16 residues. CDR3 nucleotides: TGTGCCAGCAGCCCTTATCGGACAGGGGTAAATTCACCCCTCCACTTT. This gives the protein CASSPYRTGVNSPLHF.

The chain links TRBV11-2 to TRBJ2-3, with D maybe TRBD2 (7 bases). The CDR3 runs 16 residues. Germline CDR1 is SGHAT and CDR2 is FQNNGV. The V and J ends lost 7 bases and 7 bases respectively, with 24 bases between them. The CDR3 DNA is TGTGCCAGCACCCAAGCTAGGGGGGGGGTTTCGAATACGCAGTATTTT. This gives the protein CASTQARGGVSNTQYF. The full variable domain, rest sourced from reference TRBV11-2 and TRBJ2-3, is EAGVAQSPRYKIIEKRQSVAFWCNPISGHATLYWYQQILGQGPKLLIQFQNNGVVDDSQLPKDRFSAERLKGVDSTLKIQPAKLEDSAVYLCASTQARGGVSNTQYFGPGTRLTVL.

This clone came up a few times. The rearrangement uses TRBV6-4 and TRBJ1-1, with D unclear. V dropped 6 bases and J dropped 1 base, with 12 bases sitting between them. CDR3 size: 14 residues. The V gene's germline CDR1 is MRHNA and CDR2 SNTAGT. CDR3 amino acids: CASRENSGNTEAFF. Here the CDR3 DNA reads TGTGCCAGCAGAGAGAACTCGGGGAACACTGAAGCTTTCTTT.

This clone has only one observation. This chain links TRBV7-9 with TRBJ1-2; no reliable D call. The CDR3 covers 15 residues. V lost 1 base and J lost 0, with 9 bases in between. In germline, CDR1 is SEHNR, CDR2 FQNEAQ (reference sequence). The CDR3 loop reads CASSLELGANYGYTF. CDR3 nucleotide sequence: TGTGCCAGCAGCTTAGAACTGGGAGCTAACTATGGCTACACCTTC.

The CDR3 DNA is TGCGCCAGCAGCCAAGTTCCGGACAACAATGAGCAGTTCTTC. Its translation: CASSQVPDNNEQFF. The rearrangement uses TRBV4-3 and TRBJ2-1, with a tentative D call TRBD1 (5 bases). Germline CDR1 LGHNA, CDR2 YSLEER. V lost 1 base and J lost 5, with 9 bases in between. This CDR3 has 14 amino acids.

V usage is TRBV28 and J usage is TRBJ2-2; possibly TRBD1 for D (6 bases). This CDR3 has 15 amino acids. Per germline, CDR1 MDHEN and CDR2 SYDVKM. Trimming stripped 4 bases from V and 1 base from J, with 10 bases between. The CDR3 DNA reads as TGTGCCAGCAGTTCCTGGACAGAGAACACCGGGGAGCTGTTTTTT. Its translation: CASSSWTENTGELFF.

The chain couples TRBV5-3 to TRBJ1-1; D not certain. TRBV5-3 carries the ORF label, with uncertain function. The CDR3 runs 10 residues. Trimming took off 3 bases at V and 7 bases at J, with 4 bases between the two ends. In DNA form, the CDR3 reads TGTGCCAGAAGCTGCAGTGAAGCTTTCTTT. This codes for CARSCSEAFF.

V gene TRBV9 combines with J gene TRBJ1-3; D is undetermined. V was clipped by 0 bases and J by 0 bases, with 13 bases between them. Germline CDR1 is SGDLS and CDR2 is YYNGEE. This CDR3 comprises 17 residues. The CDR3 reads CASSVGGSSISGNTIYF. In nucleotides, the CDR3 is TGTGCCAGCAGCGTAGGAGGTAGCTCCATCTCTGGAAACACCATATATTTT. Full variable domain (outside the CDR3, taken from reference TRBV9 and TRBJ1-3): DSGVTQTPKHLITATGQRVTLRCSPRSGDLSVYWYQQSLDQGLQFLIQYYNGEERAKGNILERFSAQQFPDLHSELNLSSLELGDSALYFCASSVGGSSISGNTIYFGEGSWLTVV.

This rearrangement joins TRBV24-1 to TRBJ2-3, with TRBD2 matching 8 bases. The junction had 7 bases not matched to a gene; V was cut back by 3 bases and J by 3 bases. Germline assignment: CDR1 KGHDR and CDR2 SFDVKD. The CDR3 covers 16 residues. DNA for the CDR3: TGTGCCACCAGTGATCGGTACCCGGGGGGGACAGATACGCAGTATTTT. This encodes CATSDRYPGGTDTQYF.

V gene TRBV7-9 combines with J gene TRBJ1-1, with D possibly matching TRBD1 (5 bases). Trimming took 3 bases from V and 1 from J, leaving 6 bases between them. Germline V gene lookup returns CDR1 SEHNR and CDR2 FQNEAQ (reference sequence). The CDR3 sequence is 13 residues long. The CDR3 here is CASSFTGNTEAFF. DNA of the CDR3: TGTGCCAGCAGCTTCACAGGGAACACTGAAGCTTTCTTT. Variable domain in full (rest from reference TRBV7-9 and TRBJ1-1): DTGVSQNPRHKITKRGQNVTFRCDPISEHNRLYWYRQTLGQGPEFLTYFQNEAQLEKSRLLSDRFSAERPKGSFSTLEIQRTEQGDSAMYLCASSFTGNTEAFFGQGTRLTVV.

The V and J genes are TRBV6-6 and TRBJ2-1; 9 bases fit TRBD1. J gave up 5 bases and V 7 bases, and 12 bases lay outside the gene matches. The CDR3 is 16 amino acids. Per germline, CDR1 MNHNY and CDR2 SVGAGI (reference sequence). The CDR3 reads CASNRSGTGKHNEQFF. The CDR3 nucleotides read TGTGCCAGCAATAGATCCGGGACAGGGAAACACAATGAGCAGTTCTTC.

This clone was seen just once. The rearrangement uses TRBV12-3 or TRBV12-4 and TRBJ1-1; tentative D call: TRBD1 (6 bases). The CDR3 has 13 amino acids. V lost 6 bases to trimming and J lost 3 bases, with 11 bases between them. The CDR3 reads CASSPQGYTEAFF. CDR3 DNA: TGTGCCAGCAGCCCACAGGGTTACACTGAAGCTTTCTTT.

V is TRBV9 and J is TRBJ1-4, with 8 positions matching TRBD1. This CDR3 has 16 residues. Germline trimming cut 3 bases from V and 1 base from J; bases unmatched to any gene: 5. Germline-derived CDR1 and CDR2 are SGDLS and YYNGEE. CDR3: CASSAQDRVTNEKLFF. For the CDR3, the DNA is TGTGCCAGCAGCGCCCAGGACAGGGTAACTAATGAAAAACTGTTTTTT.

The CDR3 region has the DNA TGTGCCGTGGCGGCAGTTTATAATTCACCCCTCCACTTT. Its protein product is CAVAAVYNSPLHF. The V call is TRBV30, the J call TRBJ1-6; D remains unclear. Germline CDR1 is GTSNPN and CDR2 is SVGIG (reference sequence). This CDR3 has 13 amino acids. Trimming removed 8 bases from V and 4 bases from J, with 12 bases in between.

The chain recombines TRBV3-1 (or the pseudogene TRBV3-2) with TRBJ1-2, with 7 positions matching TRBD1. The CDR3 extends over 16 amino acids. The germline V gene has CDR1 LGHDT and CDR2 YNNKEL (reference sequence). Trimming cost V 5 bases and J 2 bases; bases outside gene matches: 11. The CDR3 DNA reads as TGTGCCAGCAGCGACCGACAGGGAGGTCCCAACTATGGCTACACCTTC. Translated, it gives CASSDRQGGPNYGYTF.

Turning to this clone: This sample includes further DNA sequences coding for the same CDR3. The chain carries TRBV5-1 and TRBJ2-5; no firm D call. The CDR3 contains 12 residues. Trimming pared 4 bases from V and 0 bases from J, leaving 4 bases between. Germline CDR1 SGHRS, CDR2 YFSETQ. CDR3 sequence: CASSLYQETQYF. The CDR3 DNA reads TGCGCCAGCAGCCTGTACCAAGAGACCCAGTACTTC.

CDR3 loop: CASRTSGNEQFF. CDR3 DNA sequence: TGTGCCAGCAGGACTAGTGGTAATGAGCAGTTCTTC. The J gene is TRBJ2-1, the V gene TRBV6-5; D is possibly TRBD2 (6 bases). This CDR3 spans 12 amino acids. Germline V lookup: CDR1 MNHEY, CDR2 SVGAGI. V was trimmed by 6 bases and J by 7 bases, leaving 10 bases between them.

This sequence joins TRBV28 and TRBJ1-2, with 9 positions matching TRBD1. The CDR3 sequence is 15 residues long. Trimming took 6 bases from V and 1 from J; bases not matched to a gene: 6. Per germline, CDR1 MDHEN and CDR2 SYDVKM. The CDR3 loop reads CASSRDRVGNYGYTF. The CDR3 nucleotides read TGTGCCAGCAGCAGGGACAGGGTCGGTAACTATGGCTACACCTTC.

The rearrangement uses TRBV19 and TRBJ1-5; D gene ambiguous. The CDR3 loop spans 15 amino acids. In germline, CDR1 is LNHDA, CDR2 SQIVND (reference sequence). V lost 3 bases, J lost 2 bases, and 11 bases lay in between. Here the CDR3 DNA reads TGTGCCAGTAGTATTACGATCACAGGCAATCAGCCCCAGCATTTT. Amino acids: CASSITITGNQPQHF.